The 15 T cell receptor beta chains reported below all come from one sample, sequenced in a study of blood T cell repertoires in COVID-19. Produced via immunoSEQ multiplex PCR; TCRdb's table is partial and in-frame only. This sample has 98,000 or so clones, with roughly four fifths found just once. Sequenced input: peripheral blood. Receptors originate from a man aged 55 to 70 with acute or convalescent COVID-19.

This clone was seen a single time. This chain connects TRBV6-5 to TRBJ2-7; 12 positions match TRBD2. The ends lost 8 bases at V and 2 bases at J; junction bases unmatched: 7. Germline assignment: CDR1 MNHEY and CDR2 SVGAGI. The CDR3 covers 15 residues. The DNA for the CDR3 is TGTGCCAGCCACCTCCTAGCGGGAGGGGCCTACGAGCAGTACTTC. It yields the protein CASHLLAGGAYEQYF.

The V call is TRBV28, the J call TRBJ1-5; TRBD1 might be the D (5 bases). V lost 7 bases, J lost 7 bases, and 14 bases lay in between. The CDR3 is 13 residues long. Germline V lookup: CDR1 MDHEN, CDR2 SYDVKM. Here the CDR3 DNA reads TGTGCCAGCATTACAGGTAACGGACAGCCCCAGCATTTT. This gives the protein CASITGNGQPQHF. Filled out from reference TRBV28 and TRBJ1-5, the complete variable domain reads DVKVTQSSRYLVKRTGEKVFLECVQDMDHENMFWYRQDPGLGLRLIYFSYDVKMKEKGDIPEGYSVSREKKERFSLILESASTNQTSMYLCASITGNGQPQHFGDGTRLSIL.

The CDR3 sequence is CASSLRLDTQGLTQYF. The CDR3 coding sequence is TGTGCCAGCAGCTTAAGGTTGGACACTCAGGGACTTACGCAGTATTTT. This chain links TRBV7-8 with TRBJ2-3, with D tentatively TRBD2 (6 bases). This CDR3 comprises 16 residues. Germline values: CDR1 SGHVS, CDR2 FQNEAQ. The V end was cut by 2 bases, the J end by 8 bases, with 20 bases between.

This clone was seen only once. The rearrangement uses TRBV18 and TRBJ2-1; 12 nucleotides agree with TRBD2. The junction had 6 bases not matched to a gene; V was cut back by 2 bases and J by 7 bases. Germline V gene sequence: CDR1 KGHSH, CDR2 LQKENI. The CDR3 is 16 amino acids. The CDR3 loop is CASSPGLAGIANEQFF. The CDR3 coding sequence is TGTGCCAGCTCACCAGGACTAGCGGGGATCGCAAATGAGCAGTTCTTC.

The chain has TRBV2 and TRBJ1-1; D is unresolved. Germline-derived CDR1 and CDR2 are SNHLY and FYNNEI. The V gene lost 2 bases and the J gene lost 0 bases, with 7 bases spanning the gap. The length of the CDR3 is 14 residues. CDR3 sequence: CASSELAMNTEAFF. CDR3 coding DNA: TGTGCCAGCAGTGAACTGGCCATGAACACTGAAGCTTTCTTT.

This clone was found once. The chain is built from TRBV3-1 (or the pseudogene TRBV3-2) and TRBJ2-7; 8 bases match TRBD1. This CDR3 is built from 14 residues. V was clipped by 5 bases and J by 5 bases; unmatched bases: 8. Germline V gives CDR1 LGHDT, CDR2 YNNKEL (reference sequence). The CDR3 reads CASSSRTGWNEQYF. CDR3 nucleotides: TGTGCCAGCAGCTCCCGGACAGGGTGGAACGAGCAGTACTTC.

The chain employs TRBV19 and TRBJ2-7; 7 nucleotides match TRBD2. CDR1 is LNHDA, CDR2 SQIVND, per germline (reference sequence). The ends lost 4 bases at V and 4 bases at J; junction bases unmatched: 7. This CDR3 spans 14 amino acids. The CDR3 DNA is TGTGCCAGTAGTAAGCTGGGGAGGGAATACGAGCAGTACTTC. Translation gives CASSKLGREYEQYF.

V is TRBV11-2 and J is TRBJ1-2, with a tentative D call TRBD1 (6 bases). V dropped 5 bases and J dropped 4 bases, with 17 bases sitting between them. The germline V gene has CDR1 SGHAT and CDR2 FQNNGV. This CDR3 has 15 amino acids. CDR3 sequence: CASSRLGGLFYGYTF. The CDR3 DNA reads TGTGCCAGCAGCCGGCTTGGGGGCCTTTTCTATGGCTACACCTTC.

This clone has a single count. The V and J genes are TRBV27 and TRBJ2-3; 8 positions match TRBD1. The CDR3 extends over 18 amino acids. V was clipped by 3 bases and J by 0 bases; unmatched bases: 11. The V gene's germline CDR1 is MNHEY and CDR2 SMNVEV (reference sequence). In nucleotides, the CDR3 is TGTGCCAGCAGTTTCCGTCGGGTCCAGGGGGCAAGCACAGATACGCAGTATTTT. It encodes CASSFRRVQGASTDTQYF.

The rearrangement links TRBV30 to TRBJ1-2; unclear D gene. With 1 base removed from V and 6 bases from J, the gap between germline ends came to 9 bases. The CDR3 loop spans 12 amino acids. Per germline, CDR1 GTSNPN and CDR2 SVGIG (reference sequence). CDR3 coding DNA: TGTGCCTGGAGTGAGACAAGAAATGGCTACACCTTC. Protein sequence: CAWSETRNGYTF.

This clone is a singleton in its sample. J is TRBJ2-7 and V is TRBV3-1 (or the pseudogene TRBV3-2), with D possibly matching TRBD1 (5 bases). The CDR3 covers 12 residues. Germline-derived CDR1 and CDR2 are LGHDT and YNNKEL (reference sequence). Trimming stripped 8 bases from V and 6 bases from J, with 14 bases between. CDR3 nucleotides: TGTGCCAGCCGACAGTTGGCAGGCGAGCAGTACTTC. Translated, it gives CASRQLAGEQYF.

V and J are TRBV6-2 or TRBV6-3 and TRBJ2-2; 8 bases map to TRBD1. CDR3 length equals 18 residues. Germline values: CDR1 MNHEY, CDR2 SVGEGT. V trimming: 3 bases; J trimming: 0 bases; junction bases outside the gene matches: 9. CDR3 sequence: CASSYWTGLTTNTGELFF. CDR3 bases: TGTGCCAGCAGTTATTGGACAGGGCTGACGACGAACACCGGGGAGCTGTTTTTT.

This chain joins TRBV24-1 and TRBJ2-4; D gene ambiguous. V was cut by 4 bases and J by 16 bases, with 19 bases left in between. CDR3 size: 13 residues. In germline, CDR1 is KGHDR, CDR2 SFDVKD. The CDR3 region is CATSDTQTPIRYF. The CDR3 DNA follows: TGTGCCACCAGTGACACCCAGACACCCATTCGCTACTTC.

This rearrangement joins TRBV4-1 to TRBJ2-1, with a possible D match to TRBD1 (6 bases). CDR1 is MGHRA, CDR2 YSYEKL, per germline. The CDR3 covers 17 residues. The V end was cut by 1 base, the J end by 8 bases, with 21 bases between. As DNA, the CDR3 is TGCGCCAGCAGCCAAGTGGGGGACATTCAGGGCTGGGATGAGCAGTTCTTC. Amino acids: CASSQVGDIQGWDEQFF.

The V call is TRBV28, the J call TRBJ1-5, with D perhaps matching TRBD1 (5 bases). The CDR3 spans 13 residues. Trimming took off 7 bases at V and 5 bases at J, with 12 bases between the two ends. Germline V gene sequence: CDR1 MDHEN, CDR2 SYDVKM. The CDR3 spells CASTLGPYQPQHF. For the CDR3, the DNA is TGTGCCAGCACCCTGGGGCCATATCAGCCCCAGCATTTT.